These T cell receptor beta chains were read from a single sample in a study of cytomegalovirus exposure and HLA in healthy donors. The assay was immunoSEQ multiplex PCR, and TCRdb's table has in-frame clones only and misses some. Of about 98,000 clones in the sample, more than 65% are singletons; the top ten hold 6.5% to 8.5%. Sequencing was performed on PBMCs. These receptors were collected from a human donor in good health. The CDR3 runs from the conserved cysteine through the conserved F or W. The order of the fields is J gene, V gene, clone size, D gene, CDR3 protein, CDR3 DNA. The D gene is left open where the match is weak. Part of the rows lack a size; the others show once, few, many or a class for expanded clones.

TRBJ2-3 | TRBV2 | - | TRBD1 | CASSLGTAASDTQYF | TGTGCCAGCAGTCTCGGGACAGCAGCATCTGATACGCAGTATTTT
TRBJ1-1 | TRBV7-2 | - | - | CASSLEAGWGNTEAFF | TGTGCCAGCAGCTTAGAAGCGGGCTGGGGAAACACTGAAGCTTTCTTT
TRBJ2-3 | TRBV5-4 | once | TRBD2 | CASSRGTSGVGTDTQYF | TGTGCCAGCAGCAGAGGGACTAGCGGGGTTGGCACAGATACGCAGTATTTT
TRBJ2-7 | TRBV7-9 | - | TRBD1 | CASSSDRVEQYF | TGTGCCAGCAGCTCGGACAGGGTCGAGCAGTACTTC
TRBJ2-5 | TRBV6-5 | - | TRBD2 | CASSRTSGIQYF | TGTGCCAGCAGCCGGACTAGCGGAATCCAGTACTTC
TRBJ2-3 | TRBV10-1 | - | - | CASSEQEGTDTQYF | TGCGCCAGCAGTGAGCAGGAAGGAACAGATACGCAGTATTTT
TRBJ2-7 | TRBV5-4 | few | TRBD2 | CASSPTSGPGEQYF | TGTGCCAGCAGCCCCACTAGCGGGCCAGGGGAGCAGTACTTC
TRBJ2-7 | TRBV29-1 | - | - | CSVATRTTYEQYF | TGCAGCGTTGCCACTAGGACTACCTACGAGCAGTACTTC
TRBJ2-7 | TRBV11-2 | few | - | CASSPNRVTYEQYF | TGTGCCAGCAGCCCGAACAGGGTTACGTACGAGCAGTACTTC
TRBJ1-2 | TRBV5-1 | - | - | CASSLSGTNYGYTF | TGCGCCAGCAGCTTGAGCGGGACTAACTATGGCTACACCTTC
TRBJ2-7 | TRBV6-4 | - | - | CASKSPTGTQYEQYF | TGTGCCAGTAAGTCCCCCACAGGGACCCAGTACGAGCAGTACTTC
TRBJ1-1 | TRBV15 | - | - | CATSRDLLNTEAFF | TGTGCCACCAGCAGAGATCTATTGAACACTGAAGCTTTCTTT
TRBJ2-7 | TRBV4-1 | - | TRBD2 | CASSQALALSSYEQYF | TGCGCCAGCAGCCAAGCACTAGCGCTGAGCTCCTACGAGCAGTACTTC
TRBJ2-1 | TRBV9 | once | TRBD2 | CASSPTGTSGGDEQFF | TGTGCCAGCAGCCCGACGGGGACTAGCGGGGGCGATGAGCAGTTCTTC
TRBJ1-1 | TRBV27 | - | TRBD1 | CASRDRGFTEAFF | TGTGCCAGCAGGGACAGGGGATTCACTGAAGCTTTCTTT
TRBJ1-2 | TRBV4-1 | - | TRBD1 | CASSQDFPGGSYGYTF | TGCGCCAGCAGCCAAGACTTCCCAGGGGGCAGCTATGGCTACACCTTC
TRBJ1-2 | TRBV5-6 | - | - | CASSLVGGRDYGYTF | TGCGCCAGCAGCTTGGTTGGAGGGCGAGACTATGGCTACACCTTC
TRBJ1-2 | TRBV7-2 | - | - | CASSLGQGHGYTF | TGTGCCAGCAGCTTAGGGCAGGGCCATGGCTACACCTTC
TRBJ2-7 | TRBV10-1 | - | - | CASSDKRGTYEQYF | TGCGCCAGCAGTGATAAAAGGGGTACCTACGAGCAGTACTTC
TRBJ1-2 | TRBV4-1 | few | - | CASSHPVRGPLSYGYTF | TGCGCCAGCAGCCACCCAGTACGAGGGCCCCTAAGCTATGGCTACACCTTC
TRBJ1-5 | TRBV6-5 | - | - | CASSLTGRPNQPQHF | TGTGCCAGCAGTTTGACAGGTAGACCCAATCAGCCCCAGCATTTT
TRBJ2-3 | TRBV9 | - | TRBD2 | CASSVAVAGGSDTQYF | TGTGCCAGCAGCGTAGCCGTAGCGGGGGGCTCGGATACGCAGTATTTT
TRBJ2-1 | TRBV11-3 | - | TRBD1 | CASSLGGGTGVFGEQFF | TGTGCCAGCAGCTTAGGGGGGGGGACAGGGGTCTTTGGTGAGCAGTTCTTC
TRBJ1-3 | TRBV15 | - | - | CATSREASSGNTIYF | TGTGCCACCAGCAGAGAGGCAAGCTCTGGAAACACCATATATTTT
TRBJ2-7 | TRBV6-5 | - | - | CASSKDSHEQYF | TGTGCCAGCAGTAAGGACAGCCACGAGCAGTACTTC
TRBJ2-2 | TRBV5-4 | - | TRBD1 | CASSLKRGPTGELFF | TGTGCCAGCAGCTTGAAAAGGGGGCCCACCGGGGAGCTGTTTTTT
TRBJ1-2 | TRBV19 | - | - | CASTRRGGLDYGYTF | TGTGCCAGTACTAGAAGGGGAGGTCTAGACTATGGCTACACCTTC
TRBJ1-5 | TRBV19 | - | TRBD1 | CASSIRHRGRAPQHF | TGTGCCAGTAGTATCCGACACAGGGGCCGCGCGCCCCAGCATTTT
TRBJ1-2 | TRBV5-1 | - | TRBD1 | CASSFLGQGLIDGYTF | TGCGCCAGCAGCTTCTTAGGACAGGGTTTGATAGATGGCTACACCTTC
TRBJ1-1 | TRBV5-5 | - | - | CASSSGIGRATEAFF | TGTGCCAGCAGCTCGGGAATTGGACGGGCCACTGAAGCTTTCTTT
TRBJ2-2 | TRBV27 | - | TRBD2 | CASRSTSGRSYTGELFF | TGTGCCAGCAGATCGACTAGCGGGAGGTCGTACACCGGGGAGCTGTTTTTT
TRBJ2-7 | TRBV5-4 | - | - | CASSTDRSGYEQYF | TGTGCCAGCAGCACCGACCGGTCGGGCTACGAGCAGTACTTC
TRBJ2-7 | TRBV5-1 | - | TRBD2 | CASSLGLAGGTSYEQYF | TGCGCCAGCAGCTTGGGTCTAGCGGGAGGTACTTCCTACGAGCAGTACTTC